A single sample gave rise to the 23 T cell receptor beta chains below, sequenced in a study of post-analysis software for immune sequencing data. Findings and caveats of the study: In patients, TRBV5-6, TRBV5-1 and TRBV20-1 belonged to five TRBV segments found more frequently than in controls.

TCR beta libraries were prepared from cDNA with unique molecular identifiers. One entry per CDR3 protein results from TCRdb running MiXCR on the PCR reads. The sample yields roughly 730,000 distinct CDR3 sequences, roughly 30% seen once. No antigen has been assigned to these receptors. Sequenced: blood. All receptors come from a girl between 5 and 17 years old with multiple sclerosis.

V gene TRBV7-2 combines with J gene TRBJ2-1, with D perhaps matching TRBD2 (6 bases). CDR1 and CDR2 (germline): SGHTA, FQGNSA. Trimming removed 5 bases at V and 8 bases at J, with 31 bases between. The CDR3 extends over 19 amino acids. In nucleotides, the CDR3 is TGTGCCAGCAGCCAATTAGCTGTGTCCGGGAGTGCGTCTTACGATGAGCAGTTCTTC. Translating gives CASSQLAVSGSASYDEQFF.

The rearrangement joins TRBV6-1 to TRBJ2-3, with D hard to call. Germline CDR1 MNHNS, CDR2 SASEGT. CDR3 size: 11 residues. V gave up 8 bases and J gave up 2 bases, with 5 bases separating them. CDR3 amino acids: CASQNTDTQYF. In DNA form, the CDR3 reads TGTGCCAGCCAGAACACAGATACGCAGTATTTT.

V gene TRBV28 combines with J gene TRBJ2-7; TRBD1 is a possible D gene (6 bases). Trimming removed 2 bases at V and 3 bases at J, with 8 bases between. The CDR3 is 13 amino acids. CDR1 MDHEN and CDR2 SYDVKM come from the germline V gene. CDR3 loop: CASSLTGHYEQYF. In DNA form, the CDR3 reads TGTGCCAGCAGTTTAACAGGGCACTACGAGCAGTACTTC.

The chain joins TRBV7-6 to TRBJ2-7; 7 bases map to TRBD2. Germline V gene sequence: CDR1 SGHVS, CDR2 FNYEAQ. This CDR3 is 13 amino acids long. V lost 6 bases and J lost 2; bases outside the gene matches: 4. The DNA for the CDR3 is TGTGCCAGCAGTACTAGCGAGACCTACGAGCAGTACTTC. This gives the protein CASSTSETYEQYF.

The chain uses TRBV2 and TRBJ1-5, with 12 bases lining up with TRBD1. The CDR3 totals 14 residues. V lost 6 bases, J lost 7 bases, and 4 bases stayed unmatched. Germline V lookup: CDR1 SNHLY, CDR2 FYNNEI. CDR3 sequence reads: CASSGTGGQQPQHF. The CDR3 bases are TGTGCCAGCAGCGGGACAGGGGGCCAGCAGCCCCAGCATTTT.

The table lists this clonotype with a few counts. In DNA, the CDR3 is TGTGCCAGCAGCGTAGAGGGCGGGGAGCTGTTTTTT. Its translation is CASSVEGGELFF. This chain uses TRBV9 with TRBJ2-2; D is undetermined. The germline CDR1 and CDR2 sequences are SGDLS and YYNGEE. V lost 0 bases and J lost 7, with 4 bases in between. This CDR3 has 12 residues.

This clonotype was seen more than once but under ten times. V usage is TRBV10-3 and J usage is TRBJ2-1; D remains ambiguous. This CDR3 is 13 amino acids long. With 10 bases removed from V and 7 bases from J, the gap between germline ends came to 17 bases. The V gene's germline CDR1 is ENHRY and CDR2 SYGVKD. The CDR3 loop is CATAKASLNEQFF. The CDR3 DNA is TGTGCCACCGCGAAGGCCTCATTAAATGAGCAGTTCTTC.

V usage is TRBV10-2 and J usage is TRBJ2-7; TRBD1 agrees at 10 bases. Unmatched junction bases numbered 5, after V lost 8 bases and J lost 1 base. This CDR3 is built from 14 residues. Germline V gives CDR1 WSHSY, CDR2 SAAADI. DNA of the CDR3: TGCGCCAGCCTCAGGACAGGGGGATCCTACGAGCAGTACTTC. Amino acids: CASLRTGGSYEQYF.

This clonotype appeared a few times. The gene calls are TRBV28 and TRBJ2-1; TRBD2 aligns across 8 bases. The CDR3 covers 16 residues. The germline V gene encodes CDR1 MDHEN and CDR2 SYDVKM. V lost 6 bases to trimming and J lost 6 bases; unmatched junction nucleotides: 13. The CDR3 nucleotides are TGTGCCAGCAGCTTACTCACTAGCGGACCCTCCAATGAGCAGTTCTTC. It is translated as CASSLLTSGPSNEQFF.

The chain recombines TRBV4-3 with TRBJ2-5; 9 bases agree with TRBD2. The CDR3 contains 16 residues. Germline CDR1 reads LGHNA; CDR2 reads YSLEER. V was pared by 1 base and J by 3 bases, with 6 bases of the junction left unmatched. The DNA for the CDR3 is TGCGCCAGCAGCCAAGTCGGAGCTAGCGGGAAAGAGACCCAGTACTTC. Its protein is CASSQVGASGKETQYF.

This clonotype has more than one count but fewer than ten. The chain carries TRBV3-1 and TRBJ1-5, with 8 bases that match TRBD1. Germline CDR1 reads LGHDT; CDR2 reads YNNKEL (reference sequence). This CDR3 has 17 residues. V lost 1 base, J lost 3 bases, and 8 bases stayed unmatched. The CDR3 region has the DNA TGTGCCAGCAGCCAAGTCTCCGACAGGGGACCCAATCAGCCCCAGCATTTT. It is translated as CASSQVSDRGPNQPQHF.

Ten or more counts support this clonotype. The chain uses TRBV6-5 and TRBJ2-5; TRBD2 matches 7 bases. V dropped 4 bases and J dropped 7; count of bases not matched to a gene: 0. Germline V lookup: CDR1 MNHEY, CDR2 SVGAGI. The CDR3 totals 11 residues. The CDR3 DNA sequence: TGTGCCAGCAGTTGGGGGGGGACCCAGTACTTC. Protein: CASSWGGTQYF.

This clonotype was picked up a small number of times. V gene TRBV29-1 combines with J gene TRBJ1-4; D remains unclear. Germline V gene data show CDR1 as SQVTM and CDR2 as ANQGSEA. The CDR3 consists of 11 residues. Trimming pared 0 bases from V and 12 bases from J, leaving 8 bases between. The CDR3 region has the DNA TGCAGCGTTGAAGATATGGCGGAACTGTTTTTT. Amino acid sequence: CSVEDMAELFF.

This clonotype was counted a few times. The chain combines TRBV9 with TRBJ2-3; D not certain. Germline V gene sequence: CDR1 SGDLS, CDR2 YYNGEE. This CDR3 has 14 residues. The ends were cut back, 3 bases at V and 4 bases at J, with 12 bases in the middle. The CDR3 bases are TGTGCCAGCAGCGCGTCTAACGCCGCAGATACGCAGTATTTT. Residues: CASSASNAADTQYF.

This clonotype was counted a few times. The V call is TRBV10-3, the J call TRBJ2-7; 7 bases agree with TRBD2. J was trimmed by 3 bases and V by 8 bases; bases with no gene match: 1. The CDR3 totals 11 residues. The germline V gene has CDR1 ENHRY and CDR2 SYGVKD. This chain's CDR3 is CAIRDYYEQYF. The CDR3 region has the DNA TGTGCCATCCGGGACTACTACGAGCAGTACTTC.

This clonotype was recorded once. CDR3 bases: TGCGCCAGCAGCCAAGGGCGGGAGTATCGGTATGAGCAGTACTTC. Translated, it gives CASSQGREYRYEQYF. This rearrangement joins TRBV4-3 to TRBJ2-5; 7 bases fit TRBD2. The CDR3 runs 15 residues. The germline V gene encodes CDR1 LGHNA and CDR2 YSLEER. V shed 1 base, J shed 11 bases, and the junction held 13 bases outside the gene matches.

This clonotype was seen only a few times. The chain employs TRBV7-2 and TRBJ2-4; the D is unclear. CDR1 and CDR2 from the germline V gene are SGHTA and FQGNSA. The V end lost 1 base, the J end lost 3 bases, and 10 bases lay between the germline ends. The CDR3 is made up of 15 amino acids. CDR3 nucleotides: TGTGCCAGCAGCTTAGGGGGATTGGACAAAAACATTCAGTACTTC. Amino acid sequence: CASSLGGLDKNIQYF.

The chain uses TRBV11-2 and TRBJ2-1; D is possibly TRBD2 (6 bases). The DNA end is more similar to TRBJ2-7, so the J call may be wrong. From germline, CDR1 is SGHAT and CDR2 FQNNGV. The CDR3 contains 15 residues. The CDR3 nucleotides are TGTGCCAGCAGCTTAGTGGCGGGATCCTACAATGAGCAGTACTTC. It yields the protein CASSLVAGSYNEQYF.

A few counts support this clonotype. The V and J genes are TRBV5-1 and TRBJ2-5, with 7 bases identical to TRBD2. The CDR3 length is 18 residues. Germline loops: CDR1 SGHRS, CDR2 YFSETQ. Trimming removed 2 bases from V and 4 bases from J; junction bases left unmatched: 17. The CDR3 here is CASSFPHEERDFRETQYF. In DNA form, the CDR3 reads TGCGCCAGCAGCTTCCCCCACGAAGAGCGGGATTTTCGAGAGACCCAGTACTTC.

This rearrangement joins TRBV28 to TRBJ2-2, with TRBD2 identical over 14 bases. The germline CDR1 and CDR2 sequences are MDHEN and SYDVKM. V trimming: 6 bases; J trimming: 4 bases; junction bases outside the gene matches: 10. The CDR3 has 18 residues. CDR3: CASRGTSGSRTSTGELFF. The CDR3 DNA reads TGTGCCAGCAGAGGGACTAGCGGGAGTCGAACGTCCACCGGGGAGCTGTTTTTT.

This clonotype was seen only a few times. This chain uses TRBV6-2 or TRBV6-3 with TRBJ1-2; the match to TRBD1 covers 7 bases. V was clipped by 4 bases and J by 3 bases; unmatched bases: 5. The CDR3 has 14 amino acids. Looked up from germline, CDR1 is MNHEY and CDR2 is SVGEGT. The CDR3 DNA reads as TGTGCCAGCAGTTCCCGGGGACAGTACTATGGCTACACCTTC. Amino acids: CASSSRGQYYGYTF.

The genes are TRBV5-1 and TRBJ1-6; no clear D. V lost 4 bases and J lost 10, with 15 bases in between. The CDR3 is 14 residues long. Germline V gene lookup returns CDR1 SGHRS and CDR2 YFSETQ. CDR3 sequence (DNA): TGCGCCAGCAGCCCCGGAGGAGGCCGCTCACCCCTCCACTTT. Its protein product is CASSPGGGRSPLHF.

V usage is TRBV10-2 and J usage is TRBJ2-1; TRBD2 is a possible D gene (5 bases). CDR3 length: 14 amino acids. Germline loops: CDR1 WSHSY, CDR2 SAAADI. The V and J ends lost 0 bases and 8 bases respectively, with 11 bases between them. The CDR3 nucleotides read TGCGCCAGCAGTGAGTCGGCTAGCTGGGATGAGCAGTTCTTC. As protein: CASSESASWDEQFF.